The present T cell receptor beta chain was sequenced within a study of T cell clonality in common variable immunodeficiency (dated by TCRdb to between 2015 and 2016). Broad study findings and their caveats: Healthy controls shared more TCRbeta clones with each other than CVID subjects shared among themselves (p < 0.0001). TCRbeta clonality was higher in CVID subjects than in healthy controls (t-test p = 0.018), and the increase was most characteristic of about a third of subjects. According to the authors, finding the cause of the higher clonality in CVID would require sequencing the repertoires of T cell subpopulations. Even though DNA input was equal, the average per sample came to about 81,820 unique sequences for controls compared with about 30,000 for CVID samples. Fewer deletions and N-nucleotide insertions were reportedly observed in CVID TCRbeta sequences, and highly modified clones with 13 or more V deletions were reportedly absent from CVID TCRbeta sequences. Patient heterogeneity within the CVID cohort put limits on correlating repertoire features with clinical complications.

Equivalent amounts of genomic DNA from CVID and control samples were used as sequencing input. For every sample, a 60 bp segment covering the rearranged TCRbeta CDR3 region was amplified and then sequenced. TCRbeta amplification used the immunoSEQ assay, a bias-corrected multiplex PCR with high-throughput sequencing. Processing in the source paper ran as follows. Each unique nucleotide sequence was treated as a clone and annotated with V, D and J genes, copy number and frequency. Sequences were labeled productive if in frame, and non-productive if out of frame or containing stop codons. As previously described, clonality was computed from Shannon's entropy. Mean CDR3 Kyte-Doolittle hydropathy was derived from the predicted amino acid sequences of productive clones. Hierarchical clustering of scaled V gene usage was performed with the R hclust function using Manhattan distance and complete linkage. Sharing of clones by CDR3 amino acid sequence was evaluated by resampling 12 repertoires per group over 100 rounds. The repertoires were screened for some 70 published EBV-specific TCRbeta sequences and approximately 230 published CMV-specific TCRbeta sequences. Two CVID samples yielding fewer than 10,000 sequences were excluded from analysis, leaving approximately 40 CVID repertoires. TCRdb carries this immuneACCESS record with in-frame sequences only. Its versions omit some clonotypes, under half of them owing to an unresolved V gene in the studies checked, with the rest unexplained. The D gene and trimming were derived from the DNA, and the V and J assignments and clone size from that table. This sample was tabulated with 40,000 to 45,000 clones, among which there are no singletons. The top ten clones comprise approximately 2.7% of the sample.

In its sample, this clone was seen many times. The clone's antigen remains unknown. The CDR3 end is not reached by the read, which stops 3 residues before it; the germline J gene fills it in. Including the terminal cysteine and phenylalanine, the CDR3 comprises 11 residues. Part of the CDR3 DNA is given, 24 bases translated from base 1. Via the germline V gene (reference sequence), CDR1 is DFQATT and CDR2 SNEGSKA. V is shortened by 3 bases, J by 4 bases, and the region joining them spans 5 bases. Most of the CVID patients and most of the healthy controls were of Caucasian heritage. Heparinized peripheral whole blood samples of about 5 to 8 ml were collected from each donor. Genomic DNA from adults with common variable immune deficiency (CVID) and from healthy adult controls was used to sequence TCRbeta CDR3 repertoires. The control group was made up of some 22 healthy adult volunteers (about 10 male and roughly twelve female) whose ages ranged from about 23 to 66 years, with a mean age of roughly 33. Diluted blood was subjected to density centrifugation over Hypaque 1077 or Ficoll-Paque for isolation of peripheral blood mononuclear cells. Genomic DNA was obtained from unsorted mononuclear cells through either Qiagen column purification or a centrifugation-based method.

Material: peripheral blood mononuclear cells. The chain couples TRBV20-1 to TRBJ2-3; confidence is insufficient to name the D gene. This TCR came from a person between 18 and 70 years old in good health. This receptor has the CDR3 CSASISDTQYF. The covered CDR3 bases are TGCAGTGCTAGTATTTCAGATACG.